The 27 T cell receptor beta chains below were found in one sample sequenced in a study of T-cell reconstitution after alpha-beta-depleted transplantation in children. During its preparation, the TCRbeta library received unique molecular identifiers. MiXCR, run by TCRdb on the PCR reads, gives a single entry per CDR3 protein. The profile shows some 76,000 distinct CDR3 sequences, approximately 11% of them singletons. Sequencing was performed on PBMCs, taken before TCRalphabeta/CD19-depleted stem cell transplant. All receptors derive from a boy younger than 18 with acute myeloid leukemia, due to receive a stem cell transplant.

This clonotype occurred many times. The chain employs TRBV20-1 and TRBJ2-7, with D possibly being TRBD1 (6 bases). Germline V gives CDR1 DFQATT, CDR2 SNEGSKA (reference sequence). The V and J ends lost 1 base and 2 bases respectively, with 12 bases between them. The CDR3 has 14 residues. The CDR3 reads CSARGHRAPYEQYF. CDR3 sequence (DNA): TGCAGTGCTAGAGGGCACAGGGCGCCCTACGAGCAGTACTTC.

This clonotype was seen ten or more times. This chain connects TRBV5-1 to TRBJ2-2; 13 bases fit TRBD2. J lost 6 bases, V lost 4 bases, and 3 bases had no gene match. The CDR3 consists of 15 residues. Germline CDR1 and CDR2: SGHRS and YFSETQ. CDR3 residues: CASSQGLAGSGELFF. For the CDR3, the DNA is TGCGCCAGCAGCCAGGGACTAGCGGGATCCGGGGAGCTGTTTTTT.

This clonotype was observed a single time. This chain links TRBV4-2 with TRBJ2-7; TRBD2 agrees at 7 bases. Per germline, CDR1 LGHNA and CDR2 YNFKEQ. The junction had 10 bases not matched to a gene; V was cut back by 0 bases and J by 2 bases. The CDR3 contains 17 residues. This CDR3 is CASSQDITLAAPYEQYF. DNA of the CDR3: TGTGCCAGCAGCCAAGATATAACCCTAGCGGCCCCCTACGAGCAGTACTTC.

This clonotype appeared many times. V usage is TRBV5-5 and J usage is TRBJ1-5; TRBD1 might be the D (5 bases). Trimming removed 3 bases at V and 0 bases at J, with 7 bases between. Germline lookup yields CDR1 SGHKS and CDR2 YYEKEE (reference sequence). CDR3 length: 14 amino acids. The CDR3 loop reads CASSWDGSNQPQHF. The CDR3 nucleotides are TGTGCCAGCAGCTGGGACGGTAGCAATCAGCCCCAGCATTTT.

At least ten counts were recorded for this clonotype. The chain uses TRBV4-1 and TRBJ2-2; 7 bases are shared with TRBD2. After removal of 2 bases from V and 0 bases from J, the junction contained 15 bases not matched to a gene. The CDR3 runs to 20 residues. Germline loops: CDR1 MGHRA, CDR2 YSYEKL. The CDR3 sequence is CASSQSEGLSGTANTGELFF. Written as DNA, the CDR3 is TGCGCCAGCAGCCAAAGTGAGGGGCTCAGCGGGACCGCGAACACCGGGGAGCTGTTTTTT.

The CDR3 bases are TGTGCCAGCTCACCTCAAGCAGGAAGGGGGGCCCGGGTCTCCTACGAGCAGTACTTC. Residues: CASSPQAGRGARVSYEQYF. The chain is built from TRBV18 and TRBJ2-7; D may match TRBD1 or TRBD2 (6 bases each). CDR3 length: 19 residues. Germline-derived CDR1 and CDR2 are KGHSH and LQKENI. The V end lost 3 bases, the J end lost 0 bases, and 24 bases lay between the germline ends.

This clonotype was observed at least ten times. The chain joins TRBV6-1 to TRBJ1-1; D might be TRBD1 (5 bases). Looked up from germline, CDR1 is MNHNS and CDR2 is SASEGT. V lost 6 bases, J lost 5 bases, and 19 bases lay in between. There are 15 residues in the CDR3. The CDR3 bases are TGTGCCAGCAGAATCGATCCAGGGCTGGGGACTGAAGCTTTCTTT. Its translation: CASRIDPGLGTEAFF.

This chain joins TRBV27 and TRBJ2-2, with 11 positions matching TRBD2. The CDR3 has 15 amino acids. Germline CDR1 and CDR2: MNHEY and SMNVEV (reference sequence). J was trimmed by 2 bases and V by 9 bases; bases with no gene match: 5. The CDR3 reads CASTGLAENTGELFF. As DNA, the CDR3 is TGTGCCAGTACGGGACTAGCGGAAAACACCGGGGAGCTGTTTTTT.

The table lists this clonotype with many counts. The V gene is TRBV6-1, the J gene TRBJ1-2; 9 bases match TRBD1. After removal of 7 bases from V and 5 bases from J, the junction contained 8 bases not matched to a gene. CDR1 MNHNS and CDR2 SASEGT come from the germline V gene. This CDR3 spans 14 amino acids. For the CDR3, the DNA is TGTGCCAGCACCAATCACGGGACAGGGTATGGCTACACCTTC. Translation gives CASTNHGTGYGYTF.

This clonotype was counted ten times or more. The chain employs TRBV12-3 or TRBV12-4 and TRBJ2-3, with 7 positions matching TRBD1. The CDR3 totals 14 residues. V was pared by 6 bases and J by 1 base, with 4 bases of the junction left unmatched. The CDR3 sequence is CASSLQGGTDTQYF. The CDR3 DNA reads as TGTGCCAGCAGCCTCCAGGGGGGCACAGATACGCAGTATTTT.

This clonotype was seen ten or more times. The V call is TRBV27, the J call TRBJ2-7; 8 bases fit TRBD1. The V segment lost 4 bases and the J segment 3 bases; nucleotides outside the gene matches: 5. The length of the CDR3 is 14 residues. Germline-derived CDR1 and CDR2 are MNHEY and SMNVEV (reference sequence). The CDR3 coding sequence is TGTGCCAGCAGTTCCCAGGGGGCTCACTACGAGCAGTACTTC. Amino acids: CASSSQGAHYEQYF.

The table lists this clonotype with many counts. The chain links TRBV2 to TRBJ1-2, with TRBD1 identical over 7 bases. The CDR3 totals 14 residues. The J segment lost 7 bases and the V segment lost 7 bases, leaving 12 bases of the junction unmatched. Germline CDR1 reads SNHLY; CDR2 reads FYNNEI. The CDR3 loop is CASNPTGRPPGYTF. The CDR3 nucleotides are TGTGCCAGCAACCCGACAGGGCGCCCCCCTGGCTACACCTTC.

CDR3 coding DNA: TGTGCCAGCAGTTTATCGGCGGGACTACCTTTTGGTGAGCAGTTCTTC. Its protein is CASSLSAGLPFGEQFF. The V call is TRBV27, the J call TRBJ2-1; TRBD2 matches 7 bases. Germline V gene sequence: CDR1 MNHEY, CDR2 SMNVEV (reference sequence). V shed 0 bases, J shed 9 bases, and the junction held 11 bases outside the gene matches. There are 16 residues in the CDR3.

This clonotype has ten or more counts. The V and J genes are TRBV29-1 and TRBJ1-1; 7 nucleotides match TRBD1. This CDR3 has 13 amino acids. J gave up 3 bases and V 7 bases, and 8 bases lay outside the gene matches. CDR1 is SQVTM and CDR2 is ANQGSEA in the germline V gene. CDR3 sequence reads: CSATGTGDTEAFF. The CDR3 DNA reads TGCAGCGCGACAGGGACCGGGGACACTGAAGCTTTCTTT.

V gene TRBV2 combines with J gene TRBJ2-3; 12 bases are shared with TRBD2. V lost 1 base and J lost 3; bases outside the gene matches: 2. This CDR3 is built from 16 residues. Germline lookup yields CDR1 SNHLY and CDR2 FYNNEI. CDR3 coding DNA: TGTGCCAGCAGTGAAGGCCTAGCGGGGGGGACAGATACGCAGTATTTT. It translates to CASSEGLAGGTDTQYF.

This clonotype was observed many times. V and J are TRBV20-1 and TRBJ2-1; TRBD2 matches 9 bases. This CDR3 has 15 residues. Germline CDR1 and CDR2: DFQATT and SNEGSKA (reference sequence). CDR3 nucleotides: TGCAGAGGGGTAGGGGGTCTAGCGGGAACTGGTGAGCAGTTCTTC. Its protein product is CRGVGGLAGTGEQFF.

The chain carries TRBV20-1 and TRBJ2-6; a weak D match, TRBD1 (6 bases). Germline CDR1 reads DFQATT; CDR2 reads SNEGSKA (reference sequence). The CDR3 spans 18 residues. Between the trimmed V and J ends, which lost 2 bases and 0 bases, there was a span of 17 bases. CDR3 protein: CSARPQDSQDSGANVLTF. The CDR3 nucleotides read TGCAGTGCTAGACCCCAGGACAGCCAAGACTCTGGGGCCAACGTCCTGACTTTC.

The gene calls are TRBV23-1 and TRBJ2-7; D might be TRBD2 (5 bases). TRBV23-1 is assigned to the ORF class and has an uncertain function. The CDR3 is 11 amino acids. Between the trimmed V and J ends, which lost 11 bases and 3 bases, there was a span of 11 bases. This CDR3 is CAALRGYEQYV. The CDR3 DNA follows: TGCGCCGCGCTTCGGGGCTACGAGCAGTACGTC.

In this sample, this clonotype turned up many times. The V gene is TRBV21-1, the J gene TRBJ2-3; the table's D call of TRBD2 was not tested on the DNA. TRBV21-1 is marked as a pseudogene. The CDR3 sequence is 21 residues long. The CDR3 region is CASSKVPRRMGGRACADTQYF. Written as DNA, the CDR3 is TGTGCCAGCAGCAAAGTTCCTCGTCGTATGGGCGGGAGGGCCTGTGCGGATACGCAGTATTTT.

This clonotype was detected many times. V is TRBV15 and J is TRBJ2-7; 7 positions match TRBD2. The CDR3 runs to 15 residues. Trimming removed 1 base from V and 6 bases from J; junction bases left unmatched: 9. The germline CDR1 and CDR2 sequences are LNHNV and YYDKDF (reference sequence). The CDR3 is CATSRAGGRGGEQYF. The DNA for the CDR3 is TGTGCCACCAGCAGAGCGGGCGGGAGAGGAGGCGAGCAGTACTTC.

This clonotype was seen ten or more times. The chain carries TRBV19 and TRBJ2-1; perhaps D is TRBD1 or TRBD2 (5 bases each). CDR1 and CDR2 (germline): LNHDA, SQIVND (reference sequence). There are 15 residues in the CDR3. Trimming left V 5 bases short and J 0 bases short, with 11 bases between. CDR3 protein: CASSGTTSSYNEQFF. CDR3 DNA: TGTGCCAGTAGTGGGACCACGAGCTCCTACAATGAGCAGTTCTTC.

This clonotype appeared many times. The CDR3 DNA is TGCGCCAGCAGCTTGGAGGCAGGGACGGAAAAACTGTTTTTT. Encoded protein: CASSLEAGTEKLFF. This chain uses TRBV5-1 with TRBJ1-4; a weak D match, TRBD1 (5 bases). Germline V gene sequence: CDR1 SGHRS, CDR2 YFSETQ. V gave up 0 bases and J gave up 8 bases, with 11 bases separating them. The CDR3 is 14 residues long.

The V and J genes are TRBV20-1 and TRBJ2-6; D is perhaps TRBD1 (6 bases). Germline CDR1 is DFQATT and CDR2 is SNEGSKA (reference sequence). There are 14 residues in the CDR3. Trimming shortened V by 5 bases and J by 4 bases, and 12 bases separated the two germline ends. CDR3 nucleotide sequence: TGCAGTGCTCTCACAGGGATGGGGGCCAACGTCCTGACTTTC. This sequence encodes CSALTGMGANVLTF.

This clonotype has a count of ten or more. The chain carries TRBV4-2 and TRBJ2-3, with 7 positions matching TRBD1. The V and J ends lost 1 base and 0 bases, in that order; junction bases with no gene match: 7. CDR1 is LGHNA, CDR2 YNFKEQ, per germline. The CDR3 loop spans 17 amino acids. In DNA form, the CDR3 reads TGTGCCAGCAGCCAAGGGGATACAGGGGATAGCACAGATACGCAGTATTTT. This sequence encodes CASSQGDTGDSTDTQYF.

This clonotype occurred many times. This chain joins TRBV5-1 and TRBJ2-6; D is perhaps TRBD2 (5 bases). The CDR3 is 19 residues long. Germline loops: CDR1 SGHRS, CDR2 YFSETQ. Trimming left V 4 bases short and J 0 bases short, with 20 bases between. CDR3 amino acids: CASSASPTRTSSGANVLTF. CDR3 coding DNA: TGCGCCAGCAGCGCTAGTCCGACAAGAACTAGCTCTGGGGCCAACGTCCTGACTTTC.

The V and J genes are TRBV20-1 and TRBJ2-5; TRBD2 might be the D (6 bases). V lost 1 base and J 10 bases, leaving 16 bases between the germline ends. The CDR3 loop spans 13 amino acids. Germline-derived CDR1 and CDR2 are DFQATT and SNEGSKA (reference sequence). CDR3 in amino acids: CSARGWDSHDQYF. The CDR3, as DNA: TGCAGTGCTAGAGGCTGGGACTCCCATGACCAGTACTTC.

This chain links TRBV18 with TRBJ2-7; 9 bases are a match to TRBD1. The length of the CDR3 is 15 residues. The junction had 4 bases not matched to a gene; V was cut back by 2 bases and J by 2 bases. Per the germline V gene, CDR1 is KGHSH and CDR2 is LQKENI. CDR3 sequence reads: CASSPTGQGTYEQYV. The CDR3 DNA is TGTGCCAGCTCACCAACGGGACAGGGCACCTACGAGCAGTACGTC.